Each of the 6 T cell receptor beta chains below was sequenced from the same sample in a study of blood T cell repertoires in COVID-19. Sequencing used immunoSEQ multiplex PCR; TCRdb keeps in-frame clones, though not all of them. The table records a few hundred thousand clones, about nine tenths of them present only once. Sequenced sample: peripheral blood. The receptors stem from a man aged 18 to 30 with active or convalescent COVID-19.

This clone has just one count. The chain links TRBV27 to TRBJ2-7, with unresolved D. From germline, CDR1 is MNHEY and CDR2 SMNVEV (reference sequence). This CDR3 is 14 amino acids long. V was cut by 2 bases and J by 0 bases, with 8 bases left in between. CDR3 region: CASSLSRFSYEQYF. DNA of the CDR3: TGTGCCAGCAGTTTAAGTCGGTTCTCCTACGAGCAGTACTTC.

The rearrangement links TRBV4-1 to TRBJ2-7, with 8 positions matching TRBD2. The germline CDR1 and CDR2 sequences are MGHRA and YSYEKL. The CDR3 consists of 16 residues. The trim removed 0 bases at V and 0 bases at J, leaving 4 bases unmatched. CDR3 amino acids: CASSQDKRESSYEQYF. The CDR3 DNA follows: TGCGCCAGCAGCCAAGATAAGCGGGAGAGCTCCTACGAGCAGTACTTC.

The chain links TRBV6-5 to TRBJ2-2; D perhaps matches TRBD1 (6 bases). Germline CDR1 MNHEY, CDR2 SVGAGI. V gave up 6 bases and J gave up 4 bases, with 9 bases separating them. The CDR3 consists of 13 residues. CDR3 in amino acids: CASRGQLTGELFF. The DNA for the CDR3 is TGTGCCAGCAGAGGACAGCTCACCGGGGAGCTGTTTTTT.

The chain has TRBV6-1 and TRBJ1-2, with TRBD1 identical over 7 bases. The germline V gene has CDR1 MNHNS and CDR2 SASEGT. This CDR3 spans 14 amino acids. Trimming at V came to 7 bases and at J to 3 bases, leaving 8 bases not matched to a gene. CDR3 in amino acids: CASKQGLDHYGYTF. CDR3 DNA sequence: TGTGCCAGCAAACAGGGGTTAGATCACTATGGCTACACCTTC.

The rearrangement uses TRBV29-1 and TRBJ1-6, with 7 bases matching TRBD1. From germline, CDR1 is SQVTM and CDR2 ANQGSEA. This CDR3 is built from 14 residues. With V trimmed by 6 bases and J by 9 bases, 11 bases remained unmatched. Here the CDR3 reads CSVATGTEASPLHF. The CDR3 region has the DNA TGCAGCGTCGCCACCGGGACAGAGGCTTCACCCCTCCACTTT.

This clone has only one observation. The CDR3 loop reads CASSAFGLYSTNEKLFF. Written as DNA, the CDR3 is TGCGCCAGCAGCGCGTTCGGACTTTACTCAACTAATGAAAAACTGTTTTTT. The chain links TRBV5-1 to TRBJ1-4; no firm D call. Germline V gene data show CDR1 as SGHRS and CDR2 as YFSETQ. Trimming pared 4 bases from V and 0 bases from J, leaving 16 bases between. The CDR3 is made up of 17 amino acids.